These T cell receptor beta chains were read from a single sample in a study of T cell responses to AZD1222 COVID-19 vaccine. Repertoires were generated with immunoSEQ multiplex PCR, while TCRdb's copy carries only in-frame clones and drops some. The data hold 180,000 or so clones, with approximately 95% observed a single time. The specimen comprised peripheral blood, sampled 28 days after the second AZD1222 dose. The receptors shown here come from an adult who received the AZD1222 COVID-19 vaccine. Both conserved end residues are part of each CDR3. A D gene is named only where the DNA matches it firmly. Size tells how often a clone was seen (once, few, many) or the class of an expanded clone, and some rows leave it out.

D gene	V gene	clone size	J gene	CDR3 DNA	CDR3 protein
.	TRBV6-5	once	TRBJ1-5	TGTGCCAGCAGTTACTCGACTTGGGATCAGCCCCAGCATTTT	CASSYSTWDQPQHF
.	TRBV3-1/TRBV3-2	.	TRBJ2-7	TGTGCCAGCAGCCGAAGTGTTGGAGGAACGAACTACTACGAGCAGTACTTC	CASSRSVGGTNYYEQYF
TRBD1	TRBV5-1	.	TRBJ1-2	TGCGCCAGCAGCTCCCGCACCGGGACAGGCAACTATGGCTACACCTTC	CASSSRTGTGNYGYTF
.	TRBV28	.	TRBJ1-5	TGTGCCAGCAGTGCCCCCCCGGGGATCAATCAGCCCCAGCATTTT	CASSAPPGINQPQHF
TRBD2	TRBV18	.	TRBJ2-7	TGTGCCAGCTCACCAGCGGCGGGGGGGGAATACGAGCAGTACTTC	CASSPAAGGEYEQYF
.	TRBV28	.	TRBJ1-1	TGTGCCAGCAGCCCTGGGGGAAGGTTGGAAGCTTTCTTT	CASSPGGRLEAFF
.	TRBV6-6	.	TRBJ1-2	TGTGCCAGCAGTCCTTCAGAGGGGGGTGGTAAGAACTATGGCTACACCTTC	CASSPSEGGGKNYGYTF
.	TRBV14	.	TRBJ2-4	TGTGCCAGCAGCCGCCCAGGGGTCAAAAACATTCAGTACTTC	CASSRPGVKNIQYF
.	TRBV7-6	once	TRBJ2-3	TGTGCCAGCAGCTTAAGGACGGGCGGGAGCACAGATACGCAGTATTTT	CASSLRTGGSTDTQYF
.	TRBV7-9	.	TRBJ2-6	TGTGCCAGCAGCTTCAAAGTGGCTTGGGGGGCCAACGTCCTGACTTTC	CASSFKVAWGANVLTF
TRBD2	TRBV9	.	TRBJ2-1	TGTGCCAGCAGCACACGGAGCGGGGGGGCTAGTGAGCAGTTCTTC	CASSTRSGGASEQFF
.	TRBV7-9	.	TRBJ2-5	TGTGCCAGTTGGACGGCCGGTGGAGAGACCCAGTACTTC	CASWTAGGETQYF
TRBD1	TRBV29-1	once	TRBJ1-1	TGCAGCGTGCCGCTAGGGACAGGGGACACTGAAGCTTTCTTT	CSVPLGTGDTEAFF
TRBD1	TRBV7-8	.	TRBJ1-2	TGTGCCAGCAGCTCCCCCTCCTTCGGGACAGGGTATGGCTACACCTTC	CASSSPSFGTGYGYTF
TRBD1	TRBV19	.	TRBJ2-7	TGTGCCAGTAGTATAGATCCGGGACAGGGGGTATCCTACGAGCAGTACTTC	CASSIDPGQGVSYEQYF
.	TRBV5-1	.	TRBJ1-4	TGCGCCAGCAGCGGTCCATCGGCAGGGGAGACTAATGAAAAACTGTTTTTT	CASSGPSAGETNEKLFF
.	TRBV7-9	.	TRBJ1-2	TGTGCCAGCAGCCCCGTTGGGTTCTCTAACTATGGCTACACCTTC	CASSPVGFSNYGYTF
TRBD2	TRBV6-4	.	TRBJ2-3	TGTGCCAGCAGTAAAGCGGGGGAGACAGATACGCAGTATTTT	CASSKAGETDTQYF
TRBD1	TRBV28	.	TRBJ2-6	TGTGCCAGCAGATCAGGGGGCAGCTCTGGGGCCAACGTCCTGACTTTC	CASRSGGSSGANVLTF
TRBD1	TRBV5-1	.	TRBJ2-1	TGCGCCAGCAGCTCAGGACAGGGCAAGAGGAATGAGCAGTTCTTC	CASSSGQGKRNEQFF
.	TRBV11-2	.	TRBJ1-3	TGTGCCAGCAGCCGAAATGCCAACTCTGGAAACACCATATATTTT	CASSRNANSGNTIYF
.	TRBV5-5	.	TRBJ1-2	TGTGCCAGCAGCCAGGACTTGGGCCCCGTCTATGGCTACACCTTC	CASSQDLGPVYGYTF
.	TRBV2	.	TRBJ1-3	TGTGCCAGCAGTGAAAGTTTCCGGATAGACTCTGGAAACACCATATATTTT	CASSESFRIDSGNTIYF
TRBD1	TRBV5-1	.	TRBJ2-2	TGCGCCAGCAGCCTCTACCTCCGGACAGGGGGCAACGGGGAGCTGTTTTTT	CASSLYLRTGGNGELFF
.	TRBV7-2	.	TRBJ2-3	TGTGCCAGCAGTCGGTACGAAGGGGACGCCGCGCAGTATTTT	CASSRYEGDAAQYF
.	TRBV19	.	TRBJ1-6	TGTGCCAGTAGTACCACCCCCTCGGGACTGGAATCACCCCTCCACTTT	CASSTTPSGLESPLHF
TRBD2	TRBV7-9	few	TRBJ2-7	TGTGCCAGCAGCTTAGGCGGGGGGCCCTACGAGCAGTACTTC	CASSLGGGPYEQYF
.	TRBV5-1	.	TRBJ1-3	TGCGCCAGCAGCGCTGGGGATGGAAACACCATATATTTT	CASSAGDGNTIYF
.	TRBV19	.	TRBJ2-6	TGTGCCAGTAGTCCTGGGGCGTTCTCTGGGGCCAACGTCCTGACTTTC	CASSPGAFSGANVLTF
TRBD1	TRBV29-1	.	TRBJ1-2	TGCAGCGTGGACCAGGGGGACTATGGCTACACCTTC	CSVDQGDYGYTF
TRBD1	TRBV9	.	TRBJ1-1	TGTGCCAGCAGCCCCCTACAGGGGAGGAACACTGAAGCTTTCTTT	CASSPLQGRNTEAFF
.	TRBV5-1	.	TRBJ1-5	TGCGCCAGCAGCTTGGAAGGGGCTCAGCCCCAGCATTTT	CASSLEGAQPQHF
TRBD2	TRBV6-5	.	TRBJ2-1	TGTGCCAGCAGCTACGGGGGGGGCTTGAGCAATGAGCAGTTCTTC	CASSYGGGLSNEQFF
.	TRBV2	.	TRBJ1-5	TGTGCCAGCAGTGAACCAGGGGCGGATAGCAATCAGCCCCAGCATTTT	CASSEPGADSNQPQHF
TRBD1	TRBV7-9	.	TRBJ2-7	TGTGCCAGCAGCCAGGGACAGGGGGAATTAAACGAGCAGTACTTC	CASSQGQGELNEQYF
.	TRBV9	.	TRBJ1-1	TGTGCCAGCAGCGTAGTGTGGGCGGGGGGCACTGAAGCTTTCTTT	CASSVVWAGGTEAFF
.	TRBV30	.	TRBJ1-5	TGTGCCTGGAGTGTACCCAACAGGAGAAATCAGCCCCAGCATTTT	CAWSVPNRRNQPQHF
TRBD1	TRBV6-4	.	TRBJ1-5	TGTGCCAGCAGCAGGGACAGGGGTCAGCCCCAGCATTTT	CASSRDRGQPQHF
TRBD1	TRBV5-4	.	TRBJ1-2	TGTGCCAGCAGCTGGGAGGGACAGACCAACTATGGCTACACCTTC	CASSWEGQTNYGYTF
TRBD1	TRBV5-1	.	TRBJ1-5	TGCGCCAGCAGCCTGGGACAGCACAATCAGCCCCAGCATTTT	CASSLGQHNQPQHF
.	TRBV25-1	.	TRBJ1-6	TGTGCCAGTAGGTCCTCGGGTCGGAATTCACCCCTCCACTTT	CASRSSGRNSPLHF
TRBD1	TRBV5-4	once	TRBJ1-2	TGTGCCAGCAGCTTGGCGGTAGGGGGCAGACAAAACTATGGCTACACCTTC	CASSLAVGGRQNYGYTF
.	TRBV29-1	.	TRBJ1-2	TGCAGCGTTGAACGGGGGTACTCAAATGGCTACACCTTC	CSVERGYSNGYTF
TRBD1	TRBV18	.	TRBJ1-1	TGTGCCAGCTCACCTCAACAGGGGGGATTGAACACTGAAGCTTTCTTT	CASSPQQGGLNTEAFF
.	TRBV6-5	.	TRBJ1-5	TGTGCCAGCAGTATCACGGCCGGGGATCAGCCCCAGCATTTT	CASSITAGDQPQHF
.	TRBV12-3/TRBV12-4	few	TRBJ1-3	TGTGCCAGCAGGTGGTCTGGAAACACCATATATTTT	CASRWSGNTIYF
TRBD1	TRBV19	.	TRBJ1-2	TGTGCCATCGCAAGTGGACAGGGGGCCTATGGCTACACCTTC	CAIASGQGAYGYTF
.	TRBV7-2	.	TRBJ1-5	TGTGCCAGCAGCCCCCGGGCCGGACTCAATCAGCCCCAGCATTTT	CASSPRAGLNQPQHF
TRBD2	TRBV30	.	TRBJ2-3	TGTGCCTGGACACGGGGGGTGGATACGCAGTATTTT	CAWTRGVDTQYF
TRBD1	TRBV7-6	.	TRBJ2-1	TGTGCCAGCAGCCCAGGACAGGCCAGCTTTGAGCAGTTCTTC	CASSPGQASFEQFF